A single T cell receptor beta chain is shown here with its context. The data are from a study of blood T cell repertoires in COVID-19. Study information: From T cells, B-cell-depleted T cells, or PBMCs came the material, which was cDNA or gDNA.

V lost 6 bases, J lost 5 bases, and 4 bases stayed unmatched. The V gene's germline CDR1 is MNHEY and CDR2 SVGAGI. The CDR3 covers 13 residues. Sequenced by immunoSEQ multiplex PCR; TCRdb stores in-frame clones only, minus some. The table has 200,000 to 250,000 clones, roughly 84% seen once. Patients in Seattle were enrolled during active infection, then followed longitudinally. The receptor was isolated from a middle-aged man with COVID-19, enrolled during active disease. The V call is TRBV6-5, the J call TRBJ2-1; 7 nucleotides align to TRBD1. Sequencing was carried out using peripheral blood. The CDR3 loop reads CASSGTENNEQFF. CDR3 DNA: TGTGCCAGCAGCGGGACAGAGAACAATGAGCAGTTCTTC.